Listed here are 25 T cell receptor beta chains from one sample, sequenced in a study of CD4 T cells in relation to SARS-CoV-2 and coronaviruses. Their antigens are not known. Produced via immunoSEQ multiplex PCR; TCRdb's table is partial and in-frame only. The sample has about 15,000 clones; roughly 71% are singletons. The unexposed donors gave CD4+ T cells in about 2011-2018, prior to COVID-19. The cells were cultured for about 10 days before CD4+ T cells were isolated. Sequencing was performed on CD4+ T cells from PBMCs, cultured in vitro. All receptors derive from a human donor in good health.

This sequence joins TRBV19 and TRBJ2-5; 10 bases map to TRBD2. CDR1 is LNHDA, CDR2 SQIVND, per germline (reference sequence). This CDR3 is built from 15 residues. Losses at the gene ends were 6 bases for V and 5 bases for J; bases not matched to a gene: 9. The chain's CDR3 is CASRPSGRVGETQYF. In DNA, the CDR3 is TGTGCCAGTAGGCCTAGCGGGAGAGTTGGGGAGACCCAGTACTTC. The full variable domain, in which reference TRBV19 and TRBJ2-5 provide the parts outside the CDR3, is DGGITQSPKYLFRKEGQNVTLSCEQNLNHDAMYWYRQDPGQGLRLIYYSQIVNDFQKGDIAEGYSVSREKKESFPLTVTSAQKNPTAFYLCASRPSGRVGETQYFGPGTRLLVL.

This clone was recorded once. This chain links TRBV13 with TRBJ2-1; D ambiguous. The CDR3 runs 14 residues. Trimming stripped 1 base from V and 8 bases from J, with 12 bases between. The germline gives CDR1 PRHDT, CDR2 FYEKMQ (reference sequence). The DNA of the CDR3 is TGTGCCAGCAGCTTAGTGGGTAGCCCCCATGAGCAGTTCTTC. As protein: CASSLVGSPHEQFF.

CDR3 region: CSASRAGTDTQYF. For the CDR3, the DNA is TGCAGTGCTAGTCGGGCCGGCACAGATACGCAGTATTTT. This chain uses TRBV20-1 with TRBJ2-3, with D uncertain. V shed 3 bases and J shed 1 base, with 8 bases lying between them. CDR1 and CDR2 (germline): DFQATT, SNEGSKA (reference sequence). There are 13 residues in the CDR3.

The rearrangement joins TRBV7-2 to TRBJ1-2; the match to TRBD1 covers 8 bases. The germline gives CDR1 SGHTA, CDR2 FQGNSA. The CDR3 is made up of 15 amino acids. V lost 5 bases, J lost 8 bases, and 13 bases stayed unmatched. This chain's CDR3 is CASSLIGQGSWGYTF. In nucleotides, the CDR3 is TGTGCCAGCAGCCTAATAGGACAGGGATCGTGGGGCTACACCTTC.

This chain connects TRBV10-3 to TRBJ1-1, with D uncertain. V dropped 7 bases and J dropped 1 base, with 10 bases sitting between them. The CDR3 consists of 13 residues. Germline V gene data show CDR1 as ENHRY and CDR2 as SYGVKD. The CDR3 DNA sequence: TGTGCCATCATTGGGAACGGGAACACTGAAGCTTTCTTT. Translation gives CAIIGNGNTEAFF.

The chain joins TRBV11-2 to TRBJ2-3, with 7 bases lining up with TRBD2. The germline V gene has CDR1 SGHAT and CDR2 FQNNGV. CDR3 size: 16 residues. Trimming removed 2 bases from V and 1 base from J; junction bases left unmatched: 6. CDR3 sequence (DNA): TGTGCCAGCAGCTTATCGTCTAGCGGCCGCACAGATACGCAGTATTTT. This sequence encodes CASSLSSSGRTDTQYF.

This rearrangement joins TRBV24-1 to TRBJ2-4; 7 bases map to TRBD1. With 4 bases clipped from V and 4 bases from J, the junction kept 3 bases outside the gene matches. Per the germline V gene, CDR1 is KGHDR and CDR2 is SFDVKD. This CDR3 region has 14 residues. The CDR3 DNA is TGTGCCACCAGTGACAGGGGACAGAAAAACATTCAGTACTTC. Its protein product is CATSDRGQKNIQYF.

This clone occurred a few times. V usage is TRBV2 and J usage is TRBJ2-7; 13 bases line up with TRBD2. Per germline, CDR1 SNHLY and CDR2 FYNNEI. The J segment lost 6 bases and the V segment lost 2 bases, leaving 1 base of the junction unmatched. The CDR3 spans 14 residues. CDR3 bases: TGTGCCAGCAGTGAAAGGACTAGCGGGGGCGAGCAGTACTTC. Amino acid sequence: CASSERTSGGEQYF. The complete variable domain, with remaining parts taken from reference TRBV2 and TRBJ2-7, reads EPEVTQTPSHQVTQMGQEVILRCVPISNHLYFYWYRQILGQKVEFLVSFYNNEISEKSEIFDDQFSVERPDGSNFTLKIRSTKLEDSAMYFCASSERTSGGEQYFGPGTRLTVT.

V is TRBV5-1 and J is TRBJ2-5, with 8 bases matching TRBD2. With V trimmed by 4 bases and J by 4 bases, 9 bases remained unmatched. Germline V gene sequence: CDR1 SGHRS, CDR2 YFSETQ. The length of the CDR3 is 15 residues. CDR3 DNA: TGCGCCAGCAGCATGGGACTAGGGCCGGGAGAGACCCAGTACTTC. It codes for CASSMGLGPGETQYF.

The rearrangement uses TRBV11-3 and TRBJ1-1; D is ambiguous. CDR1 is SGHNT and CDR2 is YENEEA in the germline V gene. Trimming shortened V by 5 bases and J by 6 bases, and 13 bases separated the two germline ends. The CDR3 sequence is 13 residues long. CDR3 in amino acids: CASSPRGGSEAFF. The CDR3 DNA reads as TGTGCCAGCAGCCCTAGAGGCGGTTCTGAAGCTTTCTTT.

J is TRBJ1-1 and V is TRBV14; no clear D. Trimming stripped 0 bases from V and 2 bases from J, with 4 bases between. Per germline, CDR1 SGHDN and CDR2 FVKESK. CDR3 length: 13 residues. The CDR3 loop reads CASSQDFNTEAFF. CDR3 nucleotides: TGTGCCAGCAGCCAAGACTTTAACACTGAAGCTTTCTTT. Full variable domain (rest looked up from reference TRBV14 and TRBJ1-1): EAGVTQFPSHSVIEKGQTVTLRCDPISGHDNLYWYRRVMGKEIKFLLHFVKESKQDESGMPNNRFLAERTGGTYSTLKVQPAELEDSGVYFCASSQDFNTEAFFGQGTRLTVV.

The rearrangement uses TRBV30 and TRBJ1-1; D is ambiguous. The CDR3 length is 14 residues. Trimming took off 3 bases at V and 0 bases at J, with 11 bases between the two ends. CDR1 GTSNPN and CDR2 SVGIG come from the germline V gene (reference sequence). The CDR3 here is CAWSPFYMNTEAFF. The DNA of the CDR3 is TGTGCCTGGAGCCCCTTCTACATGAACACTGAAGCTTTCTTT.

The rearrangement joins TRBV5-5 to TRBJ2-1; perhaps TRBD2 as D (6 bases). The CDR3 contains 13 residues. CDR1 and CDR2 from the germline V gene are SGHKS and YYEKEE (reference sequence). With 5 bases removed from V and 5 bases from J, the gap between germline ends came to 11 bases. The CDR3 reads CASSSGFDNEQFF. The CDR3 DNA is TGTGCCAGCAGTAGCGGATTCGACAATGAGCAGTTCTTC.

The gene calls are TRBV24-1 and TRBJ1-5, with D possibly being TRBD1 (6 bases). The V and J ends lost 5 bases and 2 bases respectively, with 12 bases between them. The germline CDR1 and CDR2 sequences are KGHDR and SFDVKD. CDR3 length: 15 amino acids. The CDR3 region is CATSGAGGRNQPQHF. The CDR3 DNA reads as TGTGCCACCAGTGGAGCCGGGGGCCGCAATCAGCCCCAGCATTTT.

The V and J genes are TRBV7-6 and TRBJ2-1; a possible D gene is TRBD1 (5 bases). Germline CDR1 SGHVS, CDR2 FNYEAQ. V dropped 5 bases and J dropped 6 bases, with 14 bases sitting between them. This CDR3 is 14 amino acids long. CDR3 in amino acids: CASSLDSFGNEQFF. DNA for the CDR3: TGTGCCAGCAGCCTTGACAGCTTCGGCAATGAGCAGTTCTTC.

This clone has only one observation. DNA of the CDR3: TGTGCCAGCAGCCCCTCTAGCGGGCGCACAGATACGCAGTATTTT. Translating gives CASSPSSGRTDTQYF. V and J are TRBV3-1 (or the pseudogene TRBV3-2) and TRBJ2-3; TRBD2 matches at 8 bases. The CDR3 has 15 amino acids. Per germline, CDR1 LGHDT and CDR2 YNNKEL (reference sequence). J gave up 1 base and V 4 bases, and 4 bases lay outside the gene matches.

This clone was observed a handful of times. The chain employs TRBV19 and TRBJ1-2; 9 nucleotides line up with TRBD1. V shed 6 bases, J shed 5 bases, and the junction held 10 bases outside the gene matches. Germline lookup yields CDR1 LNHDA and CDR2 SQIVND (reference sequence). The CDR3 extends over 15 amino acids. CDR3 loop: CASRTTGGGGYGYTF. Here the CDR3 DNA reads TGTGCCAGTAGGACTACAGGGGGCGGCGGATATGGCTACACCTTC.

This clone was seen more than once but under ten times. V usage is TRBV5-8 and J usage is TRBJ2-1, with D possibly TRBD2 on 6 matching bases. The V end was cut by 9 bases, the J end by 2 bases, with 12 bases between. The CDR3 spans 13 residues. Germline CDR1 is SGHTS and CDR2 is YDEGEE. The CDR3 loop reads CANRDSPYNEQFF. CDR3 nucleotides: TGTGCCAACCGGGACTCCCCCTACAATGAGCAGTTCTTC.

V usage is TRBV28 and J usage is TRBJ2-1; D perhaps matches TRBD2 (6 bases). This CDR3 contains 15 residues. CDR1 and CDR2 from the germline V gene are MDHEN and SYDVKM. The germline V and J ends were trimmed by 7 bases and 4 bases, with 17 bases remaining between them. The CDR3 region has the DNA TGTGCCAGCACCCCATATTTAGCGGCGTACAATGAGCAGTTCTTC. Amino acids: CASTPYLAAYNEQFF.

The chain couples TRBV5-1 to TRBJ2-7, with 11 bases identical to TRBD1. The CDR3 contains 13 residues. Germline V CDR1 and CDR2: SGHRS, YFSETQ. Trimming cost V 5 bases and J 6 bases; bases outside gene matches: 4. The CDR3 sequence: CASRWDRGIEQYF. DNA of the CDR3: TGCGCCAGCAGGTGGGACAGGGGGATCGAGCAGTACTTC. The variable domain in full, with the rest retrieved from reference TRBV5-1 and TRBJ2-7, is KAGVTQTPRYLIKTRGQQVTLSCSPISGHRSVSWYQQTPGQGLQFLFEYFSETQRNKGNFPGRFSGRQFSNSRSEMNVSTLELGDSALYLCASRWDRGIEQYFGPGTRLTVT.

The chain has TRBV6-5 and TRBJ2-7; 7 bases align to TRBD1. V lost 10 bases to trimming and J lost 2 bases; unmatched junction nucleotides: 5. The CDR3 runs 12 residues. Germline CDR1 reads MNHEY; CDR2 reads SVGAGI. CDR3 bases: TGTGCCACTGGAGACAGGGCCTACGAGCAGTACTTC. Translation gives CATGDRAYEQYF.

The chain employs TRBV7-2 and TRBJ1-2; D not resolved. Between the trimmed V and J ends, which lost 11 bases and 6 bases, there was a span of 19 bases. Per germline, CDR1 SGHTA and CDR2 FQGNSA. The CDR3 covers 13 residues. CDR3 region: CAGRADHHHGYTF. DNA of the CDR3: TGTGCCGGACGGGCAGATCACCATCATGGCTACACCTTC.

This clone was seen only a few times. V is TRBV19 and J is TRBJ2-7; D possibly matches TRBD1 or TRBD2 (6 bases each). Germline assignment: CDR1 LNHDA and CDR2 SQIVND (reference sequence). Trimming shortened V by 3 bases and J by 3 bases, and 9 bases separated the two germline ends. The CDR3 sequence is 13 residues long. The DNA of the CDR3 is TGTGCCAGTAGTATGGGGGGCGGCTACGAGCAGTACTTC. This codes for CASSMGGGYEQYF.

The sample holds a few counts of this clone. V usage is TRBV6-5 and J usage is TRBJ1-4; 7 positions match TRBD1. After removal of 1 base from V and 8 bases from J, the junction contained 10 bases not matched to a gene. Germline CDR1 is MNHEY and CDR2 is SVGAGI. The CDR3 loop spans 16 amino acids. CDR3 residues: CASSYLLGGGREKLFF. The CDR3 region has the DNA TGTGCCAGCAGTTACTTATTGGGAGGGGGCCGGGAAAAACTGTTTTTT.

The chain employs TRBV15 and TRBJ2-5; D gene uncertain. This CDR3 is built from 12 residues. Trimming shortened V by 0 bases and J by 4 bases, and 3 bases separated the two germline ends. The germline gives CDR1 LNHNV, CDR2 YYDKDF (reference sequence). The CDR3 DNA reads TGTGCCACCAGCAGAGATGTAGAGACCCAGTACTTC. This codes for CATSRDVETQYF.